The subject of this entry is one TCR beta chain. This sample is drawn from a study of T cell responses to AZD1222 COVID-19 vaccine. The method was immunoSEQ multiplex PCR; TCRdb's version includes in-frame clones alone and lacks a portion of them. This sample has approximately 99,000 clones, with roughly nine tenths found just once. Trimming took 5 bases from V and 6 from J, leaving 13 bases between them. CDR1 and CDR2 (germline): SNHLY, FYNNEI. The CDR3 spans 13 residues. Sequencing used peripheral blood, obtained on day 0 of MenACWY control vaccination. This clonotype originated in an adult in good health. This chain uses TRBV2 with TRBJ1-2; D gene unclear. Written as DNA, the CDR3 is TGTGCCAGCAGTATCACAGATGGGGATGGCTACACCTTC. It codes for CASSITDGDGYTF. The full variable domain, in which reference TRBV2 and TRBJ1-2 provide the parts outside the CDR3, is EPEVTQTPSHQVTQMGQEVILRCVPISNHLYFYWYRQILGQKVEFLVSFYNNEISEKSEIFDDQFSVERPDGSNFTLKIRSTKLEDSAMYFCASSITDGDGYTFGSGTRLTVV.